This TCR beta chain is from a study of blood T cell repertoires in COVID-19. Study as a whole: Sample material is recorded as cDNA or gDNA derived from T cells, B-cell-depleted T cells, or PBMCs.

This clone was observed once. In the authors' methods: Amplification of reference gene primers was used by the study to estimate nucleated cell counts. Profiling relied on immunoSEQ multiplex PCR, and the TCRdb table lists in-frame clones only, not all of them. V, J and clone size are those of that table, while D and trimming were read from the DNA. Of over 75,000 clones in the sample, roughly four fifths were seen once. Trimming took 4 bases from V and 0 from J, leaving 11 bases between them. The CDR3 totals 14 residues. The germline CDR1 and CDR2 sequences are SGHNT and YYREEE (reference sequence). The sequenced sample consisted of peripheral blood. This chain uses TRBV5-4 with TRBJ2-7; no definite D call. This receptor was identified in a woman aged 80 or over with acute or convalescent COVID-19. CDR3 sequence: CASSTEWPSYEQYF. The CDR3 bases are TGTGCCAGCAGCACAGAGTGGCCCTCCTACGAGCAGTACTTC.